This T cell receptor beta chain was documented in a study of T-cell reconstitution after alpha-beta-depleted transplantation in children. Study findings and constraints: After transplant, at about two months, alpha-beta T cells were reportedly derived from several hundred expanded graft clones. Counts and diversity of T cells one year after transplant came mostly from newly produced T cells.

This clonotype was seen a handful of times. Its target is unknown. V was cut by 3 bases and J by 1 base, with 6 bases left in between. Germline CDR1 KGHSH, CDR2 LQKENI. This CDR3 is built from 14 residues. Researchers prepared the TCRbeta library using unique molecular identifiers, the study reports. TCRdb re-derived calls from the PCR reads in MiXCR, one entry per CDR3 protein. The table includes around 90,000 distinct CDR3 sequences, less than 20% detected once. The receptor comes from a male patient aged 2-9 years who had a stem cell transplant for acute lymphoblastic leukemia, so the T cells may come from the graft donor. This chain connects TRBV18 to TRBJ2-2, with TRBD1 as a possible D gene (5 bases). The input for sequencing was PBMCs, mostly from graft donor cells, taken 180 days after TCRalphabeta/CD19-depleted stem cell transplant. The CDR3 protein is CASSPDMNTGELFF. CDR3 sequence (DNA): TGTGCCAGCTCACCGGACATGAACACCGGGGAGCTGTTTTTT.